A selection of T cell receptor beta chains follows, all from one sample in a study of Graves' ophthalmopathy and Graves' hyperthyroidism. TCRdb processed the multiplex PCR reads anew with MiXCR; each CDR3 protein has one entry. In the table there are hundreds of thousands of distinct CDR3 sequences, 22% of which are singletons. Sequencing used peripheral blood. These receptors all come from a woman younger than 35 with stable Graves' hyperthyroidism. Some clones in this sample may be carry-over from other donors' samples. CDR3s include the opening cysteine and the closing phenylalanine or tryptophan. D genes are given only for firm matches. Clone size is shown for a subset of rows, as once, few, many or a class of expanded clone.

D: -; J: TRBJ2-7; size: few; V: TRBV6-2/TRBV6-3; CDR3: CASWPPSYEQYF; DNA: TGTGCCAGCTGGCCTCCTTCTTACGAGCAGTACTTC
D: TRBD2; J: TRBJ2-7; size: -; V: TRBV28; CDR3: CASSPTGGGEQYF; DNA: TGTGCCAGCAGTCCCACGGGGGGGGGCGAACAGTACTTC
D: -; J: TRBJ1-1; size: few; V: TRBV11-1; CDR3: CASSPRTRPINTEAFF; DNA: TGTGCCAGCAGTCCTCGGACGAGACCGATCAACACTGAAGCTTTCTTT
D: -; J: TRBJ2-7; size: -; V: TRBV12-3/TRBV12-4; CDR3: CSSSLNSYEQYF; DNA: TGTTCCAGCAGTTTGAACTCCTACGAGCAGTACTTC
D: TRBD1; J: TRBJ1-1; size: many; V: TRBV10-1; CDR3: CASSEWRQGTEAFF; DNA: TGCGCCAGCAGTGAGTGGCGACAGGGCACTGAAGCTTTCTTT
D: TRBD1; J: TRBJ1-5; size: many; V: TRBV15; CDR3: CATSPDRQGQPQHF; DNA: TGTGCCACCAGCCCGGACAGGCAGGGGCAGCCCCAGCATTTT
D: -; J: TRBJ1-5; size: -; V: TRBV28; CDR3: CASSLRAWTVNEPQHF; DNA: TGTGCCAGCAGTTTGAGAGCTTGGACAGTTAATGAGCCCCAGCATTTT
D: -; J: TRBJ1-2; size: many; V: TRBV7-8; CDR3: CASSLGAGAYGYTF; DNA: TGTGCCAGCAGCTTAGGTGCAGGAGCCTATGGCTACACCTTC
D: TRBD1; J: TRBJ2-5; size: many; V: TRBV12-3/TRBV12-4; CDR3: CASREEGGARETQYF; DNA: TGTGCCAGCAGGGAAGAAGGGGGCGCGAGGGAGACCCAGTACTTC
D: -; J: TRBJ2-7; size: many; V: TRBV29-1; CDR3: CSVVGHGGIRYEQYF; DNA: TGCAGCGTTGTCGGTCACGGCGGGATTCGGTACGAGCAGTACTTC
D: TRBD2; J: TRBJ2-7; size: many; V: TRBV7-2; CDR3: CASSPVRESHEQYF; DNA: TGTGCCAGCAGCCCCGTGCGGGAGAGCCACGAGCAGTACTTC
D: TRBD1; J: TRBJ2-7; size: -; V: TRBV11-2; CDR3: CASSARQGNSYEQYF; DNA: TGTGCCAGCAGCGCCCGACAGGGCAACTCCTACGAGCAGTACTTC
D: -; J: TRBJ2-7; size: many; V: TRBV10-3; CDR3: CAITQGELSYEQYF; DNA: TGTGCCATCACTCAAGGGGAGTTATCCTACGAGCAGTACTTC
D: TRBD2; J: TRBJ2-7; size: many; V: TRBV2; CDR3: CASRTSGQPSYEQYF; DNA: TGTGCCAGCAGAACTAGCGGCCAACCCTCCTACGAGCAGTACTTC
D: -; J: TRBJ1-5; size: many; V: TRBV6-5; CDR3: CASNWDQPQHF; DNA: TGTGCCAGCAATTGGGATCAGCCCCAGCATTTT
D: -; J: TRBJ1-2; size: many; V: TRBV7-2; CDR3: CASSLTDDTNYGYTF; DNA: TGTGCCAGCAGCTTAACGGACGATACTAACTATGGCTACACCTTC
D: TRBD1; J: TRBJ2-7; size: -; V: TRBV28; CDR3: CASRRTGGAYEQYF; DNA: TGTGCCAGCAGGCGGACAGGGGGAGCCTACGAGCAGTACTTC
D: -; J: TRBJ2-5; size: many; V: TRBV7-9; CDR3: CASSLVDEGKTQYF; DNA: TGTGCCAGCAGCTTAGTGGATGAGGGGAAGACCCAGTACTTC
D: -; J: TRBJ2-5; size: -; V: TRBV7-2; CDR3: CASSSPGPSGTQYF; DNA: TGTGCCAGCAGCTCCCCCGGACCCTCGGGGACCCAGTACTTC
D: -; J: TRBJ1-1; size: -; V: TRBV15; CDR3: CATTLPMATEAFF; DNA: TGTGCCACCACCCTACCGATGGCCACTGAAGCTTTCTTT
D: -; J: TRBJ1-2; size: -; V: TRBV30; CDR3: CAWVPMGVYGYTF; DNA: TGTGCCTGGGTACCTATGGGAGTCTATGGCTACACCTTC
D: TRBD1; J: TRBJ1-3; size: many; V: TRBV11-1; CDR3: CASREKQGARGNTIYF; DNA: TGTGCCAGCAGAGAAAAACAGGGGGCGCGTGGAAACACCATATATTTT